This is a list of T cell receptor beta chains from one sample in a study of blood T cell repertoires in COVID-19. Method: immunoSEQ multiplex PCR; TCRdb's copy keeps in-frame clones and lacks some. Here the sample spans some 180,000 clones, about 75% being singletons. Specimen: peripheral blood. These receptors were taken from a woman aged 50 to 65 with active or convalescent COVID-19. CDR3s include the opening cysteine and the closing phenylalanine or tryptophan. A D gene is named only where the DNA matches it firmly. Size is omitted from some rows. Given values are once, few, many or a class for expanded clones.

CDR3 DNA,CDR3 protein,J gene,clone size,D gene,V gene
TGCGCCAGCAGCCGACAGGGGGTAATAAACACTGAAGCTTTCTTT,CASSRQGVINTEAFF,TRBJ1-1,.,TRBD1,TRBV5-1
TGTGCCAGTAGGGACAGGGGGCACACTGAAGCTTTCTTT,CASRDRGHTEAFF,TRBJ1-1,.,TRBD1,TRBV19
TGTGCCAGCAGTCCGACAGGGGTTAGCACAGATACGCAGTATTTT,CASSPTGVSTDTQYF,TRBJ2-3,once,TRBD1,TRBV28
TGTGCCTGGGTCGGGGACAGTAGAAACTATGGCTACACCTTC,CAWVGDSRNYGYTF,TRBJ1-2,.,TRBD1,TRBV30
TGTGCCTGGATACGCAGGGGTAACAACGAGCAGTACTTC,CAWIRRGNNEQYF,TRBJ2-7,.,.,TRBV30
TGTGCCGGATCGACAGCTCAGCGCACAGATACGCAGTATTTT,CAGSTAQRTDTQYF,TRBJ2-3,.,.,TRBV6-5
TGTGCCAGCTCACCTACACCGGGACAGGGGGCGCGCTATGGCTACACCTTC,CASSPTPGQGARYGYTF,TRBJ1-2,.,TRBD1,TRBV18
TGTGCCAGTAGTATTAGCACTGGGTATAGCAATCAGCCCCAGCATTTT,CASSISTGYSNQPQHF,TRBJ1-5,once,.,TRBV19
TGTGCCTGGAGTGGGACAGGGCGGAACACTGAAGCTTTCTTT,CAWSGTGRNTEAFF,TRBJ1-1,.,TRBD1,TRBV30
TGCGCCAGCAGCCAAGATGCCCCAGGTAACTCTGGAAACACCATATATTTT,CASSQDAPGNSGNTIYF,TRBJ1-3,.,.,TRBV4-3